This TCR beta chain was obtained from a study of T-cell reconstitution after alpha-beta-depleted transplantation in children. Study-wide results and caveats: Fresh T-cell production supplied most of the T-cell counts and diversity seen one year after transplant.

On this clonotype itself: Its cognate antigen is unknown.

Using unique molecular identifiers, the investigators prepared the TCRbeta library. One entry per CDR3 protein results from TCRdb running MiXCR on the PCR reads. The repertoire holds around 800,000 distinct CDR3 sequences, with 16% as singletons. The CDR3 is made up of 12 amino acids. The V end lost 2 bases, the J end lost 3 bases, and 5 bases lay between the germline ends. Germline lookup yields CDR1 MNHEY and CDR2 SVGAGI. This sequence joins TRBV6-5 and TRBJ2-7, with D hard to call. The source material was PBMCs, mostly from graft donor cells, sampled 360 days after TCRalphabeta/CD19-depleted stem cell transplant. This sequence originates from a male patient younger than 18 who had a stem cell transplant for acute lymphoblastic leukemia, so the T cells may come from the graft donor. CDR3 in amino acids: CASSYSRYEQYF. CDR3 in DNA: TGTGCCAGCAGTTACAGCCGCTACGAGCAGTACTTC.